This is a list of T cell receptor beta chains from one sample in a study of spatial heterogeneity in lung cancer. MiXCR, applied by TCRdb to the 5' RACE reads, yields one record per CDR3 protein. The data contain some 85,000 distinct CDR3 sequences, 15% to 25% of them singletons. The sample in question was PBMCs, obtained at surgery. All receptors derive from a male donor with early-stage non-small cell lung cancer. CDR3s include the opening cysteine and the closing phenylalanine or tryptophan. Each record gives: clone size, V gene, J gene, D gene, CDR3 protein, CDR3 DNA. D genes are given only for firm matches. Clone size appears in some rows only: once, few, many, or a class for an expanded clone.

abundance: NA; v_gene: TRBV5-8; j_gene: TRBJ1-1; d_gene: TRBD1; CDR3aa: CASSLTGAWNTEAFF; CDR3nt: TGTGCCAGCAGCTTAACAGGGGCTTGGAACACTGAAGCTTTCTTT
abundance: few; v_gene: TRBV6-6; j_gene: TRBJ2-3; d_gene: NA; CDR3aa: CASRSTGLADTQYF; CDR3nt: TGTGCCAGCAGATCTACAGGGTTAGCAGATACGCAGTATTTT
abundance: NA; v_gene: TRBV2; j_gene: TRBJ2-3; d_gene: NA; CDR3aa: CASSDFSGGTDTQYF; CDR3nt: TGTGCCAGCAGTGATTTTAGCGGAGGCACAGATACGCAGTATTTT
abundance: NA; v_gene: TRBV6-2/TRBV6-3; j_gene: TRBJ2-1; d_gene: TRBD2; CDR3aa: CASNPAGMSNEQFF; CDR3nt: TGTGCCAGCAATCCAGCGGGAATGTCGAATGAGCAGTTCTTC
abundance: few; v_gene: TRBV29-1; j_gene: TRBJ2-1; d_gene: TRBD2; CDR3aa: CSAGRTSEYNEQFF; CDR3nt: TGCAGCGCAGGTAGGACTAGCGAATACAATGAGCAGTTCTTC
abundance: NA; v_gene: TRBV3-1; j_gene: TRBJ2-1; d_gene: NA; CDR3aa: CASSQIGRGLSNEQFF; CDR3nt: TGTGCCAGCAGCCAAATTGGCCGCGGACTATCCAATGAGCAGTTCTTC
abundance: NA; v_gene: TRBV6-1; j_gene: TRBJ1-1; d_gene: NA; CDR3aa: CASSELSIREAFF; CDR3nt: TGTGCCAGCAGTGAACTCTCGATTCGGGAAGCTTTCTTT
abundance: NA; v_gene: TRBV28; j_gene: TRBJ1-3; d_gene: NA; CDR3aa: CASSSWGSGNTIYF; CDR3nt: TGTGCCAGCAGTTCCTGGGGCTCTGGAAACACCATATATTTT
abundance: few; v_gene: TRBV28; j_gene: TRBJ2-3; d_gene: TRBD1; CDR3aa: CATRQGASDTQYF; CDR3nt: TGTGCCACTCGACAGGGGGCATCAGATACGCAGTATTTT
abundance: NA; v_gene: TRBV3-1; j_gene: TRBJ2-6; d_gene: NA; CDR3aa: CASSQSVSGPGANVLTF; CDR3nt: TGTGCCAGCAGCCAAAGTGTGTCGGGGCCTGGGGCCAACGTCCTGACTTTC
abundance: NA; v_gene: TRBV20-1; j_gene: TRBJ2-3; d_gene: NA; CDR3aa: CSATRLGRMDTQYF; CDR3nt: TGCAGTGCTACGAGGCTAGGGAGAATGGATACGCAGTATTTT
abundance: few; v_gene: TRBV6-2/TRBV6-3; j_gene: TRBJ2-4; d_gene: TRBD2; CDR3aa: CASSYSGGGRSKNIQYF; CDR3nt: TGTGCCAGCAGTTACTCAGGCGGGGGGCGAAGCAAAAACATTCAGTACTTC
abundance: few; v_gene: TRBV10-3; j_gene: TRBJ2-1; d_gene: TRBD2; CDR3aa: CATLPTSGGAGEQFF; CDR3nt: TGTGCCACCCTCCCGACTAGCGGGGGGGCAGGTGAGCAGTTCTTC
abundance: few; v_gene: TRBV28; j_gene: TRBJ1-5; d_gene: NA; CDR3aa: CASKRALSNQPQHF; CDR3nt: TGTGCCAGCAAGAGGGCCTTAAGCAATCAGCCCCAGCATTTT
abundance: NA; v_gene: TRBV7-6; j_gene: TRBJ1-2; d_gene: NA; CDR3aa: CASSLEGRGAGGGYTF; CDR3nt: TGTGCCAGCAGCTTAGAGGGAAGGGGCGCCGGTGGAGGCTACACCTTC
abundance: NA; v_gene: TRBV9; j_gene: TRBJ1-4; d_gene: TRBD1; CDR3aa: CASKGAGEKLFF; CDR3nt: TGTGCCAGCAAGGGGGCAGGTGAAAAACTGTTTTTT
abundance: few; v_gene: TRBV2; j_gene: TRBJ1-2; d_gene: NA; CDR3aa: CASSEPPGSYGYTF; CDR3nt: TGTGCCAGCAGTGAACCCCCAGGGTCCTATGGCTACACCTTC
abundance: many; v_gene: TRBV29-1; j_gene: TRBJ1-5; d_gene: TRBD1; CDR3aa: CSVGQGAGNQPQHF; CDR3nt: TGCAGCGTGGGACAGGGGGCGGGCAATCAGCCCCAGCATTTT
abundance: few; v_gene: TRBV29-1; j_gene: TRBJ2-7; d_gene: NA; CDR3aa: CSVVGPPVYEQYF; CDR3nt: TGCAGCGTTGTTGGCCCGCCCGTCTACGAGCAGTACTTC
abundance: NA; v_gene: TRBV18; j_gene: TRBJ2-2; d_gene: NA; CDR3aa: CASSPIITGELFF; CDR3nt: TGTGCCAGCTCACCAATTATCACCGGGGAGCTGTTTTTT
abundance: few; v_gene: TRBV7-2; j_gene: TRBJ2-7; d_gene: TRBD2; CDR3aa: CASSLPPRGLAGVEQYF; CDR3nt: TGTGCCAGCAGCTTACCACCGCGGGGACTAGCGGGAGTTGAGCAGTACTTC
abundance: few; v_gene: TRBV10-3; j_gene: TRBJ2-7; d_gene: NA; CDR3aa: CAISEGQYYEQYF; CDR3nt: TGTGCCATCAGTGAGGGACAGTACTACGAGCAGTACTTC
abundance: few; v_gene: TRBV12-3/TRBV12-4; j_gene: TRBJ2-7; d_gene: NA; CDR3aa: CASSFGPAQTYEQYF; CDR3nt: TGTGCCAGCAGTTTTGGCCCGGCACAAACCTACGAGCAGTACTTC
abundance: NA; v_gene: TRBV4-2; j_gene: TRBJ2-5; d_gene: TRBD2; CDR3aa: CASSQSPGSGAETQYF; CDR3nt: TGTGCCAGCAGCCAAAGTCCCGGTAGCGGGGCGGAGACCCAGTACTTC
abundance: NA; v_gene: TRBV7-9; j_gene: TRBJ2-2; d_gene: TRBD2; CDR3aa: CASSRIMASGDTGELFF; CDR3nt: TGTGCCAGCAGCCGAATCATGGCTAGCGGAGACACCGGGGAGCTGTTTTTT
abundance: few; v_gene: TRBV13; j_gene: TRBJ2-2; d_gene: TRBD1; CDR3aa: CASSLARTGALTGELFF; CDR3nt: TGTGCCAGCAGCTTAGCAAGGACAGGGGCTCTCACCGGGGAGCTGTTTTTT
abundance: NA; v_gene: TRBV5-1; j_gene: TRBJ2-1; d_gene: NA; CDR3aa: CASSLGTGLGANEQFF; CDR3nt: TGCGCCAGCAGCTTGGGTACGGGGCTAGGGGCCAATGAGCAGTTCTTC
abundance: few; v_gene: TRBV6-6; j_gene: TRBJ2-5; d_gene: NA; CDR3aa: CASSYSRVGTQETQYF; CDR3nt: TGTGCCAGCAGTTACTCGAGGGTAGGGACTCAAGAGACCCAGTACTTC
abundance: few; v_gene: TRBV12-3/TRBV12-4; j_gene: TRBJ1-4; d_gene: NA; CDR3aa: CASSPRRGGEKLFF; CDR3nt: TGTGCCAGCAGTCCCCGTCGGGGGGGGGAAAAACTGTTTTTT
abundance: NA; v_gene: TRBV19; j_gene: TRBJ2-7; d_gene: TRBD1; CDR3aa: CASRTDRGAYEQYF; CDR3nt: TGTGCCAGTAGGACGGACAGGGGTGCCTACGAGCAGTACTTC
abundance: few; v_gene: TRBV6-1; j_gene: TRBJ2-1; d_gene: TRBD2; CDR3aa: CASSAPGLAGYNEQFF; CDR3nt: TGTGCCAGCAGCGCTCCAGGACTAGCGGGTTACAATGAGCAGTTCTTC
abundance: NA; v_gene: TRBV5-1; j_gene: TRBJ2-7; d_gene: TRBD1; CDR3aa: CASSLGGQGLNEQYF; CDR3nt: TGCGCCAGCAGCTTGGGAGGACAGGGGCTCAACGAGCAGTACTTC
abundance: NA; v_gene: TRBV2; j_gene: TRBJ1-2; d_gene: NA; CDR3aa: CASSDSQKGGYTF; CDR3nt: TGTGCCAGCAGTGATAGTCAGAAGGGAGGCTACACCTTC
abundance: NA; v_gene: TRBV9; j_gene: TRBJ2-7; d_gene: TRBD1; CDR3aa: CASSATGELGEQYF; CDR3nt: TGTGCCAGCAGCGCCACAGGGGAACTGGGCGAGCAGTACTTC
abundance: medium-sized; v_gene: TRBV7-9; j_gene: TRBJ2-3; d_gene: NA; CDR3aa: CASSPVTDTQYF; CDR3nt: TGTGCCAGCAGCCCGGTGACAGATACGCAGTATTTT
abundance: NA; v_gene: TRBV14; j_gene: TRBJ2-4; d_gene: NA; CDR3aa: CASSRGPENIQYF; CDR3nt: TGTGCCAGCAGCCGGGGACCGGAAAACATTCAGTACTTC
abundance: NA; v_gene: TRBV5-1; j_gene: TRBJ2-5; d_gene: TRBD1; CDR3aa: CASSLKDRGETQYF; CDR3nt: TGCGCCAGCAGCCTTAAGGACAGGGGAGAGACCCAGTACTTC
abundance: many; v_gene: TRBV18; j_gene: TRBJ2-7; d_gene: NA; CDR3aa: CASSPLAVSSYEQYF; CDR3nt: TGTGCCAGCTCACCGCTAGCCGTTAGCTCCTACGAGCAGTACTTC
abundance: NA; v_gene: TRBV27; j_gene: TRBJ2-1; d_gene: NA; CDR3aa: CASSWSPEFEQFF; CDR3nt: TGTGCCAGCAGTTGGTCCCCGGAGTTTGAGCAGTTCTTC
abundance: few; v_gene: TRBV28; j_gene: TRBJ2-1; d_gene: NA; CDR3aa: CASGEVGTEQFF; CDR3nt: TGTGCCAGCGGGGAAGTTGGGACGGAGCAGTTCTTC
abundance: few; v_gene: TRBV20-1; j_gene: TRBJ2-2; d_gene: NA; CDR3aa: CSARDPRRAGELFF; CDR3nt: TGCAGTGCTAGAGACCCTAGGCGGGCCGGGGAGCTGTTTTTT